This T cell receptor beta chain was documented in a study of T cells in localized non-small cell lung cancer. Profiling relied on immunoSEQ multiplex PCR, and the TCRdb table lists in-frame clones only, not all of them. The sample contains over 900 clones, 21% of which appear only once. This clone has a handful of counts. CDR1 MNHGY and CDR2 SAAAGT come from the germline V gene. Trimming pared 0 bases from V and 7 bases from J, leaving 7 bases between. This CDR3 has 14 residues. This specimen consisted of normal lung tissue next to the tumor, obtained before any cancer treatment. V gene TRBV6-8 combines with J gene TRBJ1-6; the D is unclear. This receptor was obtained from a male donor aged 60 or over with stage III lung adenocarcinoma. CDR3 protein: CASSYSRANSPLHF. CDR3 bases: TGTGCCAGCAGTTACTCGAGGGCAAATTCACCCCTCCACTTT.